Below are 24 T cell receptor beta chains sequenced from a single sample in a study of blood T cell repertoires in COVID-19 (dated by TCRdb to about 2020). Libraries were constructed by the immunoSEQ multiplex PCR assay. TCRdb provides this immuneACCESS table in a form limited to in-frame rearrangements. Some clones are lacking; in checked studies, under half of them reflect an unresolved V gene, and why the rest are absent is not known. The sample has hundreds of thousands of clones on record, more than 80% of them singletons. 0.95% to 1.2% of the sample rests with the top ten. Sequencing input: PBMCs or T cells enriched from blood (not recorded which). The receptors shown here come from a man under 40 who had recovered from COVID-19.

The rearrangement joins TRBV29-1 to TRBJ2-7; possible D gene TRBD1, 5 bases. Deletions cut 6 bases from V and 3 bases from J, with 15 bases between. Germline assignment: CDR1 SQVTM and CDR2 ANQGSEA. This CDR3 contains 13 residues. CDR3 DNA: TGCAGCGTCGCATATGGAAGGGGCTACGAGCAGTACTTC. It translates to CSVAYGRGYEQYF.

In its sample, this clone was seen a few times. The chain joins TRBV19 to TRBJ2-1; D perhaps matches TRBD2 (5 bases). Germline CDR1 is LNHDA and CDR2 is SQIVND (reference sequence). The CDR3 contains 13 residues. Trimming left V 6 bases short and J 7 bases short, with 13 bases between. CDR3 amino acids: CASRGGLFNEQFF. The CDR3 nucleotides are TGTGCCAGTAGGGGCGGACTGTTTAATGAGCAGTTCTTC.

V is TRBV5-6 and J is TRBJ1-1; 8 bases align to TRBD1. Losses at the gene ends were 5 bases for V and 7 bases for J; bases not matched to a gene: 10. Germline lookup yields CDR1 SGHDT and CDR2 YYEEEE. CDR3 length equals 14 residues. The CDR3 region is CASRKRTGFGEAFF. The CDR3 DNA is TGTGCCAGCAGAAAGCGGACAGGGTTTGGTGAAGCTTTCTTT.

The chain links TRBV28 to TRBJ2-3, with D possibly TRBD1 on 6 matching bases. With 6 bases removed from V and 4 bases from J, the gap between germline ends came to 17 bases. The CDR3 loop spans 15 amino acids. Germline-derived CDR1 and CDR2 are MDHEN and SYDVKM. CDR3 nucleotide sequence: TGTGCCAGCAGCGCGGGCCTCTCAGGGGCAGATACGCAGTATTTT. Translated, it gives CASSAGLSGADTQYF.

The V call is TRBV4-1, the J call TRBJ2-2, with D possibly TRBD1 on 5 matching bases. Trimming cost V 4 bases and J 4 bases, with 13 bases left between them. The CDR3 has 15 amino acids. Germline-derived CDR1 and CDR2 are MGHRA and YSYEKL. CDR3 sequence: CASSPRQTSTGELFF. CDR3 DNA: TGCGCCAGCAGCCCCCGACAGACCTCCACCGGGGAGCTGTTTTTT.

This chain links TRBV11-2 with TRBJ2-7, with a weak D call TRBD1 (5 bases). V was trimmed by 9 bases and J by 3 bases, leaving 15 bases between them. Germline-derived CDR1 and CDR2 are SGHAT and FQNNGV. The CDR3 runs 13 residues. The CDR3, as DNA: TGTGCCAGTACCTCCATGGACAACTACGAGCAGTACTTC. Its protein product is CASTSMDNYEQYF.

This sequence joins TRBV28 and TRBJ2-7; TRBD1 agrees at 9 bases. After removal of 6 bases from V and 4 bases from J, the junction contained 10 bases not matched to a gene. The germline CDR1 and CDR2 sequences are MDHEN and SYDVKM. The CDR3 is 15 amino acids. The CDR3 reads CASRRPGQGSYEQYF. CDR3 bases: TGTGCCAGCAGGCGACCGGGACAGGGATCGTACGAGCAGTACTTC.

The chain combines TRBV19 with TRBJ2-3; 7 bases map to TRBD1. Unmatched junction bases numbered 13, after V lost 5 bases and J lost 5 bases. This CDR3 contains 16 residues. CDR1 and CDR2 (germline): LNHDA, SQIVND (reference sequence). This CDR3 is CASSPWTGDFQDTQYF. CDR3 bases: TGTGCCAGTAGTCCCTGGACAGGCGACTTTCAAGATACGCAGTATTTT.

The CDR3 bases are TGTGCCATCAGTCCCATCCTCGGGAGCACTGAAGCTTTCTTT. This gives the protein CAISPILGSTEAFF. This chain links TRBV10-3 with TRBJ1-1; D is unclear. Germline values: CDR1 ENHRY, CDR2 SYGVKD. This CDR3 spans 14 amino acids. The ends were cut back, 5 bases at V and 4 bases at J, with 14 bases in the middle.

The chain recombines TRBV28 with TRBJ1-3; D possibly corresponds to TRBD1 (5 bases). Per germline, CDR1 MDHEN and CDR2 SYDVKM. Trimming cost V 2 bases and J 8 bases, with 22 bases left between them. This CDR3 contains 17 residues. The CDR3 region is CASSLRAGHQTGYTIYF. CDR3 nucleotide sequence: TGTGCCAGCAGTTTACGAGCGGGGCACCAAACGGGGTACACCATATATTTT.

This clone was picked up a small number of times. The chain recombines TRBV18 with TRBJ2-7; 8 bases agree with TRBD1. Trimming took 3 bases from V and 7 from J; bases not matched to a gene: 2. CDR1 KGHSH and CDR2 LQKENI come from the germline V gene. This CDR3 region has 12 residues. CDR3 coding DNA: TGTGCCAGCTCACCGACAGGGGAAGAGCAGTACTTC. Protein: CASSPTGEEQYF.

This chain connects TRBV3-1 (or the pseudogene TRBV3-2) to TRBJ2-2; the D gene is possibly TRBD2 (6 bases). The CDR3 runs to 16 residues. CDR1 LGHDT and CDR2 YNNKEL come from the germline V gene (reference sequence). V lost 0 bases and J lost 3, with 11 bases in between. For the CDR3, the DNA is TGTGCCAGCAGCCAAGACACGGGACTTGACACCGGGGAGCTGTTTTTT. It is translated as CASSQDTGLDTGELFF.

The chain links TRBV10-1 to TRBJ2-7, with a tentative D call TRBD1 (6 bases). The germline V gene encodes CDR1 WNHNN and CDR2 SYGVQD (reference sequence). Trimming cost V 3 bases and J 5 bases, with 11 bases left between them. The CDR3 runs 13 residues. The CDR3 DNA reads as TGCGCCAGCAGTGAAGGGGGTTCGCACGAGCAGTACTTC. This encodes CASSEGGSHEQYF.

CDR3 loop: CASSQDGGNSGNTIYF. For the CDR3, the DNA is TGTGCCAGCAGCCAAGATGGGGGCAACTCTGGAAACACCATATATTTT. The rearrangement uses TRBV3-1 (or the pseudogene TRBV3-2) and TRBJ1-3; D possibly corresponds to TRBD1 (6 bases). With 0 bases removed from V and 0 bases from J, the gap between germline ends came to 9 bases. There are 16 residues in the CDR3. CDR1 is LGHDT and CDR2 is YNNKEL in the germline V gene (reference sequence).

This chain links TRBV19 with TRBJ1-4; D gene unclear. The length of the CDR3 is 14 residues. The V end lost 3 bases, the J end lost 0 bases, and 5 bases lay between the germline ends. Per the germline V gene, CDR1 is LNHDA and CDR2 is SQIVND (reference sequence). The CDR3 here is CASSMAATNEKLFF. DNA for the CDR3: TGTGCCAGTAGTATGGCGGCAACTAATGAAAAACTGTTTTTT.

The chain links TRBV4-1 to TRBJ1-5, with D unclear. The CDR3 loop spans 13 amino acids. V lost 4 bases and J lost 5, with 9 bases in between. The V gene's germline CDR1 is MGHRA and CDR2 YSYEKL. This CDR3 is CASSPRSYQPQHF. As DNA, the CDR3 is TGCGCCAGCAGCCCGAGGAGTTATCAGCCCCAGCATTTT.

The chain has TRBV28 and TRBJ1-2, with 9 bases that match TRBD1. Germline V gene data show CDR1 as MDHEN and CDR2 as SYDVKM. The CDR3 covers 16 residues. V lost 5 bases and J lost 8; bases outside the gene matches: 15. The CDR3 here is CASSRPGTGYDYGYTF. CDR3 sequence (DNA): TGTGCCAGCAGTCGTCCCGGGACAGGGTATGATTACGGCTACACCTTC.

J is TRBJ2-3 and V is TRBV10-1; 8 bases agree with TRBD2. V lost 0 bases and J lost 1; bases outside the gene matches: 9. The CDR3 runs 18 residues. Looked up from germline, CDR1 is WNHNN and CDR2 is SYGVQD (reference sequence). CDR3 residues: CASSESPPGAGGTDTQYF. The CDR3 nucleotides read TGCGCCAGCAGTGAGTCGCCCCCAGGAGCGGGAGGCACAGATACGCAGTATTTT.

This clone occurred a few times. The chain joins TRBV12-3 or TRBV12-4 to TRBJ1-2; no clear D gene. The CDR3 has 11 amino acids. The V end was cut by 3 bases, the J end by 8 bases, with 7 bases between. The CDR3 protein is CASSLEGGYTF. The CDR3 DNA follows: TGTGCCAGCAGTTTGGAGGGCGGCTACACCTTC.

The chain joins TRBV7-2 to TRBJ2-7; TRBD2 might be the D (6 bases). Trimming stripped 5 bases from V and 5 bases from J, with 16 bases between. The CDR3 consists of 14 residues. Looked up from germline, CDR1 is SGHTA and CDR2 is FQGNSA. CDR3 region: CASSVGPGVNEQYF. The CDR3 nucleotides are TGTGCCAGCAGCGTAGGCCCGGGGGTCAACGAGCAGTACTTC.

In nucleotides, the CDR3 is TGTGCCAGTAGCCCTGGAGGGGCAGGTTTACAAGAGACCCAGTACTTC. This sequence encodes CASSPGGAGLQETQYF. The J gene is TRBJ2-5, the V gene TRBV19; a weak D match, TRBD2 (6 bases). Germline V gene sequence: CDR1 LNHDA, CDR2 SQIVND (reference sequence). CDR3 length: 16 residues. V dropped 6 bases and J dropped 2 bases, with 19 bases sitting between them. Based on the CDR3 plus reference TRBV19 and TRBJ2-5, the full variable domain is DGGITQSPKYLFRKEGQNVTLSCEQNLNHDAMYWYRQDPGQGLRLIYYSQIVNDFQKGDIAEGYSVSREKKESFPLTVTSAQKNPTAFYLCASSPGGAGLQETQYFGPGTRLLVL.

The chain uses TRBV5-4 and TRBJ1-2; no clear D. Germline V gene sequence: CDR1 SGHNT, CDR2 YYREEE (reference sequence). The CDR3 length is 13 residues. The V end was cut by 2 bases, the J end by 4 bases, with 9 bases between. CDR3 sequence reads: CASSLTEIYGYTF. CDR3 coding DNA: TGTGCCAGCAGCTTAACGGAGATCTATGGCTACACCTTC.

V gene TRBV7-9 combines with J gene TRBJ2-1; TRBD2 is a possible D gene (5 bases). V lost 5 bases and J 4 bases, leaving 18 bases between the germline ends. The CDR3 loop spans 16 amino acids. Germline-derived CDR1 and CDR2 are SEHNR and FQNEAQ (reference sequence). The CDR3 reads CASSGRTSGNYNEQFF. The CDR3 DNA is TGTGCCAGCAGCGGACGGACTTCGGGTAATTACAATGAGCAGTTCTTC. Full variable domain (rest looked up from reference TRBV7-9 and TRBJ2-1): DTGVSQNPRHKITKRGQNVTFRCDPISEHNRLYWYRQTLGQGPEFLTYFQNEAQLEKSRLLSDRFSAERPKGSFSTLEIQRTEQGDSAMYLCASSGRTSGNYNEQFFGPGTRLTVL.

The chain links TRBV2 to TRBJ1-2; a weak D match, TRBD1 (6 bases). The CDR3 is 12 amino acids. Germline assignment: CDR1 SNHLY and CDR2 FYNNEI. V was clipped by 8 bases and J by 8 bases, with 15 bases between them. CDR3 residues: CASQGDTRGYTF. The CDR3 nucleotides are TGTGCCAGCCAAGGGGACACTCGCGGCTACACCTTC.